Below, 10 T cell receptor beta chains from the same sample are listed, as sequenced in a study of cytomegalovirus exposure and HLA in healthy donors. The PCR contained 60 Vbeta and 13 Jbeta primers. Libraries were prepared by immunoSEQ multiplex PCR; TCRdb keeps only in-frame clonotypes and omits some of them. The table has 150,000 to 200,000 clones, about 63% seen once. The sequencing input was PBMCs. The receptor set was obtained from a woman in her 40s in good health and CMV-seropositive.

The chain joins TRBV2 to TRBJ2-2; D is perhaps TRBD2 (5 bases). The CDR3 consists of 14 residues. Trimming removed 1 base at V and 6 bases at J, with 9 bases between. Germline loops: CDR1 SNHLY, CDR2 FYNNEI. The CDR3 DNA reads TGTGCCAGCAGTGAAGTCGGGGTGTCCGGGGAGCTGTTTTTT. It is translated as CASSEVGVSGELFF.

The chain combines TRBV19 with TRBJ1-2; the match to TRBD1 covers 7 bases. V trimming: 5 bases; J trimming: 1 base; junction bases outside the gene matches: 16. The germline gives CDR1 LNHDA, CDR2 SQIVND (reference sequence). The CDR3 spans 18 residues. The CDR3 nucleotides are TGTGCCAGTAGTTGGGCAGGAGGGACAGTGTCTCTTAACTATGGCTACACCTTC. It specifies CASSWAGGTVSLNYGYTF.

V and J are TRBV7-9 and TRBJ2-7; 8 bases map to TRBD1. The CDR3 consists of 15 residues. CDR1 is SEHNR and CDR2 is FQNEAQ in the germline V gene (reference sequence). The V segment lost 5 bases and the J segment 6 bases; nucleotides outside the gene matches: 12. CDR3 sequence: CASSTDRVVLGEQYF. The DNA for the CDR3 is TGTGCCAGCAGCACGGACAGGGTGGTGTTGGGCGAGCAGTACTTC.

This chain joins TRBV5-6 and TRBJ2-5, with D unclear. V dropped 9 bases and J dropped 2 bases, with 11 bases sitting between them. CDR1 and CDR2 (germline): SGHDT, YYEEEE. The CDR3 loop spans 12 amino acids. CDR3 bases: TGTGCCACTTCAGACAAACAAGAGACCCAGTACTTC. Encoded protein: CATSDKQETQYF.

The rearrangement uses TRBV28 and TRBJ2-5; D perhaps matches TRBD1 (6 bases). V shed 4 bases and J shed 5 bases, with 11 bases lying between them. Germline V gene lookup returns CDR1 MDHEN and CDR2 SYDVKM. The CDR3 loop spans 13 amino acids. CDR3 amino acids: CASSSPGGETQYF. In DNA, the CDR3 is TGTGCCAGCAGTTCCCCTGGGGGCGAGACCCAGTACTTC. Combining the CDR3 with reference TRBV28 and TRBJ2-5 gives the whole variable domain DVKVTQSSRYLVKRTGEKVFLECVQDMDHENMFWYRQDPGLGLRLIYFSYDVKMKEKGDIPEGYSVSREKKERFSLILESASTNQTSMYLCASSSPGGETQYFGPGTRLLVL.

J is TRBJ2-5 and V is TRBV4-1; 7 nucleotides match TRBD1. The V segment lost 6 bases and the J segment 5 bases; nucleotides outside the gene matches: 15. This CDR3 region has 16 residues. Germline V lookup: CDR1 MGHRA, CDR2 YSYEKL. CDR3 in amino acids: CASRRIRQGGRETQYF. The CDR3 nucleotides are TGCGCCAGCAGACGCATTAGACAGGGCGGTAGGGAGACCCAGTACTTC.

The CDR3 nucleotides read TGTGCCAGCAGTCTCAGGGGTGGGGCCAAGAATCAGCCCCAGCATTTT. This codes for CASSLRGGAKNQPQHF. V is TRBV27 and J is TRBJ1-5; maybe TRBD1 (6 bases). The CDR3 is made up of 16 amino acids. Germline V gene sequence: CDR1 MNHEY, CDR2 SMNVEV (reference sequence). V was clipped by 5 bases and J by 4 bases, with 18 bases between them.

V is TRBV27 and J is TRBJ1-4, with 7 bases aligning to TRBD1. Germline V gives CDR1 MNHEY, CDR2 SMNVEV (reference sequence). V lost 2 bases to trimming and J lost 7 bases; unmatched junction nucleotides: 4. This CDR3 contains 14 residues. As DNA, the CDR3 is TGTGCCAGCAGTTTAGGAGGGGGCGTTGAAAAACTGTTTTTT. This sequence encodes CASSLGGGVEKLFF.

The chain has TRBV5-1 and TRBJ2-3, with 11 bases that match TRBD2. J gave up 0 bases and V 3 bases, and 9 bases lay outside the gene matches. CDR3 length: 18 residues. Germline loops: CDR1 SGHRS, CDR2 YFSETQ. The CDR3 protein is CASSSGLAVRISTDTQYF. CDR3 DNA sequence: TGCGCCAGCAGCTCGGGACTAGCGGTCCGCATTAGCACAGATACGCAGTATTTT.

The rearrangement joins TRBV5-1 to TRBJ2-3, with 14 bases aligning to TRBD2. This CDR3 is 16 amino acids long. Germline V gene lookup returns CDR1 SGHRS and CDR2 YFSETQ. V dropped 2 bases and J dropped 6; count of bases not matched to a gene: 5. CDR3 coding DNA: TGCGCCAGCAGCTTACAGGGACTAGCGGGAGCGGATACGCAGTATTTT. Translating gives CASSLQGLAGADTQYF.